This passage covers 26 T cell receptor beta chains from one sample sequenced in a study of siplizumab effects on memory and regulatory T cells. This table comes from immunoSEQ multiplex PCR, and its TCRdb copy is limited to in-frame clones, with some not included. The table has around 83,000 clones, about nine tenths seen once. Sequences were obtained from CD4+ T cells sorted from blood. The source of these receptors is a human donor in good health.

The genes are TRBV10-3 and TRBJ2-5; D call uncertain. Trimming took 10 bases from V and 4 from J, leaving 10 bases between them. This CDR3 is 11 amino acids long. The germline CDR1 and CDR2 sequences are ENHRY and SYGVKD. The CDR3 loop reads CANGPGETQYF. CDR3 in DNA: TGTGCCAACGGGCCGGGAGAGACCCAGTACTTC.

This chain's CDR3 is CASRSMTGRSSSEMRTLNEQFF. For the CDR3, the DNA is TGTGCCAGCAGATCTATGACAGGGAGGTCGTCTAGTGAAATGCGGACGCTGAATGAGCAGTTCTTC. The chain uses TRBV28 and TRBJ2-1; tentative D call: TRBD1 (7 bases). Deletions cut 6 bases from V and 7 bases from J, with 40 bases between. The CDR3 has 22 residues. Germline lookup yields CDR1 MDHEN and CDR2 SYDVKM.

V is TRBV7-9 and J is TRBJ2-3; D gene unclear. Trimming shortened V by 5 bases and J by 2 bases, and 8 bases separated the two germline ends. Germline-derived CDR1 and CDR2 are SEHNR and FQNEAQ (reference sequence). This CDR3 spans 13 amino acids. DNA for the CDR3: TGTGCCAGCAGCACCTGGAACACAGATACGCAGTATTTT. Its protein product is CASSTWNTDTQYF.

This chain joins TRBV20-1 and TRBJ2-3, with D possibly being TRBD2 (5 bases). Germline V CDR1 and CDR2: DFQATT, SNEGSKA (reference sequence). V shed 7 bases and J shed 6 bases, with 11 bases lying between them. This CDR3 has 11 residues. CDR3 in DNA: TGCAGTGTTAGCGAACGGGATACGCAGTATTTT. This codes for CSVSERDTQYF.

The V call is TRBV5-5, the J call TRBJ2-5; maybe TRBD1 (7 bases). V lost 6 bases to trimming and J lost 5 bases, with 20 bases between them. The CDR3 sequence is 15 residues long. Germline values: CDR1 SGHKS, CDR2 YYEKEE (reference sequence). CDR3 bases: TGTGCCAGCAACCTACGGACAGGTGGAGGGGAGACCCAGTACTTC. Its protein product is CASNLRTGGGETQYF. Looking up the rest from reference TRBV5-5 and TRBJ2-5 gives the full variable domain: DAGVTQSPTHLIKTRGQQVTLRCSPISGHKSVSWYQQVLGQGPQFIFQYYEKEERGRGNFPDRFSARQFPNYSSELNVNALLLGDSALYLCASNLRTGGGETQYFGPGTRLLVL.

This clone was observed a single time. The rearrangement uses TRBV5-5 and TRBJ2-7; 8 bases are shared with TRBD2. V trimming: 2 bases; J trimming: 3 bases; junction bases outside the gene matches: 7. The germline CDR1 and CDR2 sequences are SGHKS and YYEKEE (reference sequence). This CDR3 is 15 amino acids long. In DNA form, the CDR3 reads TGTGCCAGCAGCTTCTCGGTAGCGGGATTCTACGAGCAGTACTTC. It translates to CASSFSVAGFYEQYF.

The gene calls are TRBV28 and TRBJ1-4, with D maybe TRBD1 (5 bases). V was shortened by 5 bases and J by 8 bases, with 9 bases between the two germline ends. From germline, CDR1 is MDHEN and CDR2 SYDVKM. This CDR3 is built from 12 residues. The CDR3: CASSQRGEKLFF. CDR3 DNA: TGTGCCAGCAGTCAGAGGGGAGAAAAACTGTTTTTT.

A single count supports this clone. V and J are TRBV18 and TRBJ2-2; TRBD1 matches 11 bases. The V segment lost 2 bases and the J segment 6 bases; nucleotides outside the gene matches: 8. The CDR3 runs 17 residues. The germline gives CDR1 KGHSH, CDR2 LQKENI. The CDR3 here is CASSPRKGQGAPGELFF. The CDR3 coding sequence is TGTGCCAGCTCACCAAGGAAAGGACAGGGGGCGCCCGGGGAGCTGTTTTTT.

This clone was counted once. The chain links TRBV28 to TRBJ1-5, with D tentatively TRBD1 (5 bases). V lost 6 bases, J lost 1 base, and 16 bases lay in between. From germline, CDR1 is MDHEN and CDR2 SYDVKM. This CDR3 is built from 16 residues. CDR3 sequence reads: CASRSRKGVSNQPQHF. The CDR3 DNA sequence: TGTGCCAGCAGAAGCCGTAAAGGGGTGAGCAATCAGCCCCAGCATTTT.

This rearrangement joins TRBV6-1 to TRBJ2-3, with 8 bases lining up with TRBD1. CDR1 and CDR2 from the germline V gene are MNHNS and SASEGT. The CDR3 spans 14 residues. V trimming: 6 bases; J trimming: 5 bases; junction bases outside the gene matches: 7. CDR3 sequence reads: CASSFRGQGDTQYF. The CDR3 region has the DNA TGTGCCAGCAGCTTCAGGGGGCAAGGAGATACGCAGTATTTT.

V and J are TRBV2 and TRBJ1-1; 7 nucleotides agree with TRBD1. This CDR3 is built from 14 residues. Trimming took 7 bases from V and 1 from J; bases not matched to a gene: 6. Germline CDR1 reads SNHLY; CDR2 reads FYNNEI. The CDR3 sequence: CASKRDSQNTEAFF. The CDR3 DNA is TGTGCCAGCAAAAGGGACAGTCAGAACACTGAAGCTTTCTTT. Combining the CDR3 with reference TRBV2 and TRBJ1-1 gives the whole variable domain EPEVTQTPSHQVTQMGQEVILRCVPISNHLYFYWYRQILGQKVEFLVSFYNNEISEKSEIFDDQFSVERPDGSNFTLKIRSTKLEDSAMYFCASKRDSQNTEAFFGQGTRLTVV.

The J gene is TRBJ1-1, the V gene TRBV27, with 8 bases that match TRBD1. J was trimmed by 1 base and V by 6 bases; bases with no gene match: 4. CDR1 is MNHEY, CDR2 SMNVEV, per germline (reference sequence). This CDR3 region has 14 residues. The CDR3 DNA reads TGTGCCAGCAGGGACAGGGCCGAGAACACTGAAGCTTTCTTT. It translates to CASRDRAENTEAFF.

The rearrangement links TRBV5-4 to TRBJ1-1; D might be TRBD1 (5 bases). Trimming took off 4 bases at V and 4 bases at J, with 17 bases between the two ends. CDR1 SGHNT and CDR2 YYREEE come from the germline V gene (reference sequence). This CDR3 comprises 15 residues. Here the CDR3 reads CASSQEKGRGTEAFF. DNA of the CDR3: TGTGCCAGCAGCCAAGAGAAGGGAAGGGGCACTGAAGCTTTCTTT.

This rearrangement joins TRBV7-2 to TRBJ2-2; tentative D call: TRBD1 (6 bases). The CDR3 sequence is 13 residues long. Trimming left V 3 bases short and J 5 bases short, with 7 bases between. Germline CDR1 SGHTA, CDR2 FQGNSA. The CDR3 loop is CASSFTGTGELFF. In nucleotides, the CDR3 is TGTGCCAGCAGCTTCACAGGGACCGGGGAGCTGTTTTTT.

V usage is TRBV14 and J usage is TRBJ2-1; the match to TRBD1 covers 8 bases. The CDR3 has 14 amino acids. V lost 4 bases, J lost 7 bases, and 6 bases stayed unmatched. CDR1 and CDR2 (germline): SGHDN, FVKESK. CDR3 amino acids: CASSPWTGRNEQFF. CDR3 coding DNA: TGTGCCAGCAGCCCCTGGACAGGGAGGAATGAGCAGTTCTTC.

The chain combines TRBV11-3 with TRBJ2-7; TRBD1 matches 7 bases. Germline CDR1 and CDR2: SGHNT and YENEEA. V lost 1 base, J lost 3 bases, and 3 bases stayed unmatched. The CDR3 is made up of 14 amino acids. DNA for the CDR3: TGTGCCAGCAGCTTAGGGGGACAGCTCTACGAGCAGTACTTC. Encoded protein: CASSLGGQLYEQYF.

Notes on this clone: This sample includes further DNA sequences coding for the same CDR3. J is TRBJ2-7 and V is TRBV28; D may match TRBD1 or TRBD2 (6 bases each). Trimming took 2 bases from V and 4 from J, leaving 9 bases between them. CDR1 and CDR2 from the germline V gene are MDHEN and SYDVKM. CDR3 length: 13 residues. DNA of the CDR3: TGTGCCAGCAGTTTAGGGGGGCGATACGAGCAGTACTTC. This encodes CASSLGGRYEQYF. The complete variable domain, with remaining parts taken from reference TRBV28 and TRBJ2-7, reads DVKVTQSSRYLVKRTGEKVFLECVQDMDHENMFWYRQDPGLGLRLIYFSYDVKMKEKGDIPEGYSVSREKKERFSLILESASTNQTSMYLCASSLGGRYEQYFGPGTRLTVT.

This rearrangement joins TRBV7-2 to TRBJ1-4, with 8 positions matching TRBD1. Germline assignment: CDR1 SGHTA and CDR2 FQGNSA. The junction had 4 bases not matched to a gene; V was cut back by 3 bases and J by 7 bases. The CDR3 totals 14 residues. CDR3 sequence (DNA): TGTGCCAGCAGCTTGGACAGGGCTAGTGAAAAACTGTTTTTT. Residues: CASSLDRASEKLFF.

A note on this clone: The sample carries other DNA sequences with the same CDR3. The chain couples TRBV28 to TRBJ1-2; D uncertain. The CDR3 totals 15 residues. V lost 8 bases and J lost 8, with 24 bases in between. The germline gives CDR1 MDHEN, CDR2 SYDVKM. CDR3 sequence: CASRRGAVSSMGYTF. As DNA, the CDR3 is TGTGCCAGCCGTCGGGGAGCGGTGTCAAGTATGGGCTACACCTTC.

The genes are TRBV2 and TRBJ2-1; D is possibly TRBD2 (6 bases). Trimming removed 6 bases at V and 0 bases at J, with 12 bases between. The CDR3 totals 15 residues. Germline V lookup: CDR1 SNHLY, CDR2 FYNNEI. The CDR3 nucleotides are TGTGCCAGCAGGAGGGACTCCAGCTCCTACAATGAGCAGTTCTTC. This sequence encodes CASRRDSSSYNEQFF.

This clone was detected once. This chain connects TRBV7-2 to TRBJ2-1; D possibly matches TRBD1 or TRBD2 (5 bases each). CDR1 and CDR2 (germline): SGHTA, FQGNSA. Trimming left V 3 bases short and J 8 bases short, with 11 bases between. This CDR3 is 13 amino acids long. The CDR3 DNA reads TGTGCCAGCAGCTTTCGGGGCTGGGATGAGCAGTTCTTC. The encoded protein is CASSFRGWDEQFF.

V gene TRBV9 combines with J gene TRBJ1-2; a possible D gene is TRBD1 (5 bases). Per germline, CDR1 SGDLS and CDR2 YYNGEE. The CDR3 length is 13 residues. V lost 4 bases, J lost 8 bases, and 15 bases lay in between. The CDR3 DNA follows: TGTGCCAGCAGCCTCGAGGGGCGCGGGGGCTACACCTTC. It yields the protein CASSLEGRGGYTF.

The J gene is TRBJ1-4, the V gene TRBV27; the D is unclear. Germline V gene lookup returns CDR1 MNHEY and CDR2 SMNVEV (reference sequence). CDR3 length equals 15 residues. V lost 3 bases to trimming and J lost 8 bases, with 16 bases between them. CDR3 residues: CASSFSSPFGEKLFF. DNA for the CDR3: TGTGCCAGCAGTTTTTCGAGTCCCTTTGGGGAAAAACTGTTTTTT.

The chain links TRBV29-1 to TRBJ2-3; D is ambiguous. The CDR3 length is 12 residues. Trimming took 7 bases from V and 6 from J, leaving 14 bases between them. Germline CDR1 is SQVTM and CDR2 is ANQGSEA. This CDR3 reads CSAPAAADTQYF. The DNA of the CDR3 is TGCAGCGCTCCGGCGGCAGCGGATACGCAGTATTTT.

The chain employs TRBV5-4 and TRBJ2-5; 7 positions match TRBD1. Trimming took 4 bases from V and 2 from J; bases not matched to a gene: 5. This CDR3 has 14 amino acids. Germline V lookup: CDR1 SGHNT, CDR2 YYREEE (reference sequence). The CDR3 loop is CASSQGQRQETQYF. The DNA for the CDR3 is TGTGCCAGCAGCCAGGGACAGAGACAAGAGACCCAGTACTTC.

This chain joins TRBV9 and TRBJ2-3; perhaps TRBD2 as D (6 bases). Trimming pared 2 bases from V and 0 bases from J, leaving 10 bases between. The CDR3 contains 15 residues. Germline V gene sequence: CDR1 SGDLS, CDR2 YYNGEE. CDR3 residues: CASSVLSGSTDTQYF. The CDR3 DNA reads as TGTGCCAGCAGCGTTTTAAGCGGGAGCACAGATACGCAGTATTTT.